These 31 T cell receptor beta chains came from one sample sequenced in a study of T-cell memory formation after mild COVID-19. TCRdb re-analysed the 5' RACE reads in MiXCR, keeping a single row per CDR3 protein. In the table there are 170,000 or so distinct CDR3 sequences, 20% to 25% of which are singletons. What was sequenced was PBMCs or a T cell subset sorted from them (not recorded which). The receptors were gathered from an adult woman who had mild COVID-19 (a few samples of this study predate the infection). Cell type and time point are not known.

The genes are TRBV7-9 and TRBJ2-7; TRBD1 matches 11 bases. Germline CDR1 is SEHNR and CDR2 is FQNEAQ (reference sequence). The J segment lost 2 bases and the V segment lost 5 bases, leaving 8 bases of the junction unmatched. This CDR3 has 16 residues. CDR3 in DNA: TGTGCCAGCAGCACCACCACGGGACAGGGGGCCTACGAGCAGTACTTC. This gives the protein CASSTTTGQGAYEQYF.

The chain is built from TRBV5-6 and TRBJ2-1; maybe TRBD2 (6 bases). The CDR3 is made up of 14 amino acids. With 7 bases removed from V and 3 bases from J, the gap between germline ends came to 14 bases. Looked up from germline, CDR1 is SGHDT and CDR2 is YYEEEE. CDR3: CASRTGTLYNEQFF. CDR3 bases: TGTGCCAGCCGGACCGGGACTCTCTACAATGAGCAGTTCTTC.

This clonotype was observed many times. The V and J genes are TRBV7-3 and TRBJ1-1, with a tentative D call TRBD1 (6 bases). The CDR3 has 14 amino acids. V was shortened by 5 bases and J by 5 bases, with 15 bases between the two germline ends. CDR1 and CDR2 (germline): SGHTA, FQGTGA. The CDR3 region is CASSQQGMGTEAFF. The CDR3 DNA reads TGTGCCAGCAGCCAACAGGGAATGGGGACTGAAGCTTTCTTT.

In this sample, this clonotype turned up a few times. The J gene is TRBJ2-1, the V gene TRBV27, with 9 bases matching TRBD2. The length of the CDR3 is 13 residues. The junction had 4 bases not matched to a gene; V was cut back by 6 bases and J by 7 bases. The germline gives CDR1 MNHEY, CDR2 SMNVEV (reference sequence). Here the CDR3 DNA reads TGTGCCAGCAGCCTTAGCGGGGGAAATGAGCAGTTCTTC. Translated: CASSLSGGNEQFF.

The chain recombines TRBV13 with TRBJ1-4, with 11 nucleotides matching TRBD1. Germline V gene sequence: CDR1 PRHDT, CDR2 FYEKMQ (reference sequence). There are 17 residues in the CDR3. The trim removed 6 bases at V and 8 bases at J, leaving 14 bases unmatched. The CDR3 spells CASRPTRDRGTNEKLFF. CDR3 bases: TGTGCCAGCAGACCCACCCGGGACAGGGGGACGAACGAAAAACTGTTTTTT. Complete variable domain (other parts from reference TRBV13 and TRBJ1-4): AAGVIQSPRHLIKEKRETATLKCYPIPRHDTVYWYQQGPGQDPQFLISFYEKMQSDKGSIPDRFSAQQFSDYHSELNMSSLELGDSALYFCASRPTRDRGTNEKLFFGSGTQLSVL.

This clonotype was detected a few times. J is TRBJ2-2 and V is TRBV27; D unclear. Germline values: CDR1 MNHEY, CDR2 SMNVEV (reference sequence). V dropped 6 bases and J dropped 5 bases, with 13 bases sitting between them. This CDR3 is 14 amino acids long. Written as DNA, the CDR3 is TGTGCCAGCAGCCAACTAAGAAGTACCGGGGAGCTGTTTTTT. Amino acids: CASSQLRSTGELFF.

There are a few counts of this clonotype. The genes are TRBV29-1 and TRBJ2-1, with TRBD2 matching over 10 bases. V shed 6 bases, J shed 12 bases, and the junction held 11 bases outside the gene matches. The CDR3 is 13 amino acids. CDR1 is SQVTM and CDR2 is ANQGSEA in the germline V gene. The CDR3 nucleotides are TGCAGCGTGGACGGACTAGCGGAGTTAGGGCAGTTCTTC. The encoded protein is CSVDGLAELGQFF.

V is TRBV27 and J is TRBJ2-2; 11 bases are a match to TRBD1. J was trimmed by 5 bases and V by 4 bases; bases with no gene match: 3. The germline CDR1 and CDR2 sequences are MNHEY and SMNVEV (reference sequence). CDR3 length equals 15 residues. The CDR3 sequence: CASSSGQGGTGELFF. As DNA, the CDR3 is TGTGCCAGCAGTTCGGGACAGGGGGGTACCGGGGAGCTGTTTTTT.

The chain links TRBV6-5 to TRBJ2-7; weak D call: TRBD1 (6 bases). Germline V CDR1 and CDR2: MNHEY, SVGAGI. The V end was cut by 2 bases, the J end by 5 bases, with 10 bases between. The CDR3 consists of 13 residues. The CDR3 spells CASSYRGFNEQYF. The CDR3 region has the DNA TGTGCCAGCAGTTACAGGGGGTTTAACGAGCAGTACTTC.

The CDR3 loop is CASSAPYSGRTYEQYF. For the CDR3, the DNA is TGTGCCAGCAGCGCCCCGTATAGCGGGAGGACCTACGAGCAGTACTTC. The chain couples TRBV7-9 to TRBJ2-7, with 10 bases lining up with TRBD2. Germline V gene lookup returns CDR1 SEHNR and CDR2 FQNEAQ (reference sequence). This CDR3 region has 16 residues. The trim removed 5 bases at V and 2 bases at J, leaving 9 bases unmatched.

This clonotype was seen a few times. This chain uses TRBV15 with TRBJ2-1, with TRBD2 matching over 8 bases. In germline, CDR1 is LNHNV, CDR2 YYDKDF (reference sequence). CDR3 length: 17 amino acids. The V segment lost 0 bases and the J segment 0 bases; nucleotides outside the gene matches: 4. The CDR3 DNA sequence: TGTGCCACCAGCAGAGACGGAGCGGGAGCCTCCTACAATGAGCAGTTCTTC. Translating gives CATSRDGAGASYNEQFF.

Written as DNA, the CDR3 is TGCAGCGTTGCGGAGCAGGGGGGGTATGAAAAACTGTTTTTT. It specifies CSVAEQGGYEKLFF. This chain joins TRBV29-1 and TRBJ1-4; 7 bases line up with TRBD1. With 4 bases clipped from V and 6 bases from J, the junction kept 8 bases outside the gene matches. Germline values: CDR1 SQVTM, CDR2 ANQGSEA. CDR3 size: 14 residues.

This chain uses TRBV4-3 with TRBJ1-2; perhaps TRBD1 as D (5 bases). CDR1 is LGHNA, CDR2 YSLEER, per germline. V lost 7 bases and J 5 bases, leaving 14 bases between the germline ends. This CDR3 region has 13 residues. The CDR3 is CASIWGTFYGYTF. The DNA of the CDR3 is TGCGCCAGCATTTGGGGCACCTTTTATGGCTACACCTTC.

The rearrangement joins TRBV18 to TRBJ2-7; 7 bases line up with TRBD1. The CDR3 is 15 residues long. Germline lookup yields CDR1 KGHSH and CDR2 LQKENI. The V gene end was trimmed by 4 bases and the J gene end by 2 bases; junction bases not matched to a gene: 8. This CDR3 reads CASSLTGQPPYEQYF. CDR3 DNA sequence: TGTGCCAGCTCACTGACGGGACAGCCCCCCTACGAGCAGTACTTC. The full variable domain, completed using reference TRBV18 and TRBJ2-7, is NAGVMQNPRHLVRRRGQEARLRCSPMKGHSHVYWYRQLPEEGLKFMVYLQKENIIDESGMPKERFSAEFPKEGPSILRIQQVVRGDSAAYFCASSLTGQPPYEQYFGPGTRLTVT.

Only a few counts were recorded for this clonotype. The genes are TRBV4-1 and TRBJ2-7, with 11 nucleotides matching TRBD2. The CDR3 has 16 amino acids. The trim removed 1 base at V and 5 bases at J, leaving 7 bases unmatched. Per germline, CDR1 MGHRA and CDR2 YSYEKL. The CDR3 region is CASSQGPSGGWDEQYF. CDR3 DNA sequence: TGCGCCAGCAGCCAAGGTCCTAGCGGGGGGTGGGACGAGCAGTACTTC.

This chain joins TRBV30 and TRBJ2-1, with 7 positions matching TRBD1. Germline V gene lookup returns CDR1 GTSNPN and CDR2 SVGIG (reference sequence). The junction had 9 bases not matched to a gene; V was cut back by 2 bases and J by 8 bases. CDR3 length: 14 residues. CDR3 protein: CAWSLIGTVDEQFF. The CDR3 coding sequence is TGTGCCTGGAGTCTGATTGGGACAGTAGATGAGCAGTTCTTC.

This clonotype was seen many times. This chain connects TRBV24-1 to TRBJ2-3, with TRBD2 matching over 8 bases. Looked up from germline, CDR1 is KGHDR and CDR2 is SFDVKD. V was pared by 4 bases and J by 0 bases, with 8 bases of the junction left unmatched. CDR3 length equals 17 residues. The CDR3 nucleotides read TGTGCCACCAGTGACTCACGACTAGCGACTAGCACAGATACGCAGTATTTT. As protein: CATSDSRLATSTDTQYF.

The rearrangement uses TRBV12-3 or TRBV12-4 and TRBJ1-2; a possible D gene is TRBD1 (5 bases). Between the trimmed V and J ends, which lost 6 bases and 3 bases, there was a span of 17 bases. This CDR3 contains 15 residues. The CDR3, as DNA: TGTGCCAGCAGCGCTCCGGGGCCCTCTGACTATGGCTACACCTTC. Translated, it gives CASSAPGPSDYGYTF.

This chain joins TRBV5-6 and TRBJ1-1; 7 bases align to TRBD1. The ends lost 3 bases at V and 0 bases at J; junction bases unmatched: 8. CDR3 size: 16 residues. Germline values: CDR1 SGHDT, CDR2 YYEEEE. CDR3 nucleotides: TGTGCCAGCAGCTCCGGGACAGCTCTTCTGAACACTGAAGCTTTCTTT. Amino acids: CASSSGTALLNTEAFF.

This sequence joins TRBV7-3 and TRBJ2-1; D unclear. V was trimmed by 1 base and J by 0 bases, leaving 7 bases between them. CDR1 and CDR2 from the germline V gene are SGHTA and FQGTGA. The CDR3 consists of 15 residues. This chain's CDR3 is CASSLNGASYNEQFF. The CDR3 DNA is TGTGCCAGCAGCTTAAACGGCGCCTCCTACAATGAGCAGTTCTTC.

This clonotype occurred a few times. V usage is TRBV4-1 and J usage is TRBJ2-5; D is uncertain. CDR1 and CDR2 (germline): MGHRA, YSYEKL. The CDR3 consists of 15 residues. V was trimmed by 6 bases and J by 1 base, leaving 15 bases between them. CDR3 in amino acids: CASRGQEHLQETQYF. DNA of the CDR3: TGCGCCAGCAGGGGCCAAGAGCATCTCCAAGAGACCCAGTACTTC.

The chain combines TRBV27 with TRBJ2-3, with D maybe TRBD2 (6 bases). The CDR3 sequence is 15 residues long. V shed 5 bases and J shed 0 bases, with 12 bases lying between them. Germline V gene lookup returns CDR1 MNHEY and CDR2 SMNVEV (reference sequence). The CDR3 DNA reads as TGTGCCAGCAGTCAAAGTAGCGGTAGCACAGATACGCAGTATTTT. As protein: CASSQSSGSTDTQYF.

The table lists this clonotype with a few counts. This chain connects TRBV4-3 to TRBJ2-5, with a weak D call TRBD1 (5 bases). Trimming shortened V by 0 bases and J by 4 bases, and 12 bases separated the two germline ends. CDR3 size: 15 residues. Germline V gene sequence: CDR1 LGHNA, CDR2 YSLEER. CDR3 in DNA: TGCGCCAGCAGCCAAGACGCGCTCACAGGAGAGACCCAGTACTTC. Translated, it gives CASSQDALTGETQYF.

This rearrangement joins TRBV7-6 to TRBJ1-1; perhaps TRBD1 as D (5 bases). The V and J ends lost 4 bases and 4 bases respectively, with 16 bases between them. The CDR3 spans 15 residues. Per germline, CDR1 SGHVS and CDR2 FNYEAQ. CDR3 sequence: CASSSIEEGRTEAFF. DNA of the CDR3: TGTGCCAGCAGCTCAATCGAGGAGGGGCGCACTGAAGCTTTCTTT.

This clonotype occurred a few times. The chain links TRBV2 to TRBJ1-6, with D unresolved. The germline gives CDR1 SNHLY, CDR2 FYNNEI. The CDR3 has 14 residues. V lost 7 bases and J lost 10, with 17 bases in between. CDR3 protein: CASTAAVVGSPLHF. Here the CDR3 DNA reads TGTGCCAGCACGGCAGCGGTGGTGGGATCACCCCTCCACTTT. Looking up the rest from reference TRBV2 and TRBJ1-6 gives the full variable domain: EPEVTQTPSHQVTQMGQEVILRCVPISNHLYFYWYRQILGQKVEFLVSFYNNEISEKSEIFDDQFSVERPDGSNFTLKIRSTKLEDSAMYFCASTAAVVGSPLHFGNGTRLTVT.

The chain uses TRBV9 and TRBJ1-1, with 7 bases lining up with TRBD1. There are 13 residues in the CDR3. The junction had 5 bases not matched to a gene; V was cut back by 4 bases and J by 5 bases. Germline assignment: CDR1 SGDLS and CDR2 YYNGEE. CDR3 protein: CASSPRTGTEAFF. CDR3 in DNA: TGTGCCAGCAGCCCAAGGACAGGAACTGAAGCTTTCTTT.

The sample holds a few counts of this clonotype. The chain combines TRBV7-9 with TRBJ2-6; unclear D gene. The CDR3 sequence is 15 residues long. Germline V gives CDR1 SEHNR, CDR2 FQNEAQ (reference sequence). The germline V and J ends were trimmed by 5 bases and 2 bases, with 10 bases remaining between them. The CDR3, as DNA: TGTGCCAGCAGCCCCCTCCAACCTGGGGCCAACGTCCTGACTTTC. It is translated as CASSPLQPGANVLTF.

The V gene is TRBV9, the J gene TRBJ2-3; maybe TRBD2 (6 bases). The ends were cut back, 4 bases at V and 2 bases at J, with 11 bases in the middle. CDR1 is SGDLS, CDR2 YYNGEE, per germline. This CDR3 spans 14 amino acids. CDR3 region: CASSFRDFTDTQYF. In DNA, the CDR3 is TGTGCCAGCAGCTTCCGGGACTTCACAGATACGCAGTATTTT.

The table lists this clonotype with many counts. This CDR3 reads CSVEDGHREGYGYTF. The CDR3 DNA follows: TGCAGCGTTGAAGATGGTCACAGGGAAGGGTATGGCTACACCTTC. The V gene is TRBV29-1, the J gene TRBJ1-2; D possibly corresponds to TRBD1 (6 bases). Germline assignment: CDR1 SQVTM and CDR2 ANQGSEA. Trimming left V 0 bases short and J 5 bases short, with 16 bases between. There are 15 residues in the CDR3.

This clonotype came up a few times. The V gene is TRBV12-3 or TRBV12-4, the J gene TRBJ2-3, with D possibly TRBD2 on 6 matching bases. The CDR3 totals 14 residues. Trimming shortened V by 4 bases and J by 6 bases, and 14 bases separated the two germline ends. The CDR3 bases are TGTGCCAGCAGTTCCCCGGAGGGCCCGGATACGCAGTATTTT. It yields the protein CASSSPEGPDTQYF.

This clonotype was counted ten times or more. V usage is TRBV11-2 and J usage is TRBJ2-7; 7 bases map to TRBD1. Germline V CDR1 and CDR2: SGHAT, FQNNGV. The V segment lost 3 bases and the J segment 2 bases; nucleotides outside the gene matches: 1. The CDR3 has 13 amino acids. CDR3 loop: CASSLRGPYEQYF. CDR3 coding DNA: TGTGCCAGCAGCTTGAGGGGGCCCTACGAGCAGTACTTC.